This record looks at one T cell receptor beta chain sequence and its context. Its antigen is still unknown. No much larger clonotype is one base removed from it; base qualities were not supplied. This record comes from a study of Ad26.COV2.S vaccination and SARS-CoV-2 variants (dated by TCRdb to the early 2020s). In terms of the full investigation: Vaccine-arm donors came from COV1001, a multicentre, randomized, double-blind, placebo-controlled phase I-IIa trial of Ad26.COV2.S in healthy adults. Ad26.COV2.S was given intramuscularly at 5x10^10 or 1x10^11 viral particles, as a single shot or as two shots 56 days apart. Sequencing of the TCRbeta repertoire served to evaluate the specificity and breadth of SARS-CoV-2-reactive T cell receptors following Ad26.COV2.S vaccination. A total of 32 samples were included in the TCR-sequenced set, comprising some 20 Ad26.COV2.S vaccine recipients, 5 placebo recipients and 8 SARS-CoV-2 convalescent individuals. Participants in the trial were split at random into five groups of five each, receiving low-dose or high-dose Ad26.COV2.S once or twice, or else placebo on both occasions. Investigators remained blinded to trial group allocation during experiments and outcome assessment. Results the study describes overall, beyond this receptor: The authors noted that total T cell responses may have been underestimated by the TCR breadth and depth analyses. The study was not powered to compare responses between vaccine doses or regimens. Compared with placebo recipients, Ad26.COV2.S recipients showed higher spike-specific TCR breadth (P = 0.0014). After vaccination, substantial breadth of spike-specific CD8+ and CD4+ T cell responses was reported. Comparable non-spike TCR breadth was observed between vaccine and placebo recipients, consistent with only spike being contained in the vaccine.

The immunoSEQ Assay was the method used to sequence TCRbeta CDR3 regions. After extraction, genomic DNA underwent amplification by bias-controlled multiplex PCR, followed by high-throughput sequencing. The paper's data handling went like this. To quantify the absolute abundance of every unique TCRbeta CDR3 region, sequences were collapsed and filtered. T cell fraction was estimated by normalizing TCRbeta template counts to usable DNA, which was measured by amplifying reference genes present in all nucleated cells. Repertoire TCRs were annotated as SARS-CoV-2-specific by exact matching of V gene, CDR3 amino acid sequence and J gene to a known reactive TCR set. The reference SARS-CoV-2 TCR set was derived from MIRA and filtered for enrichment in COVID-19-positive ImmuneCODE repertoires, a step that removed public or cross-reactive TCRs. Drawing on the MIRA antigens, annotated TCRs were analysed further at the level of specific ORF or position within ORF. Breadth was defined as annotated unique rearrangements over total unique productive rearrangements; depth was the summed frequency of those rearrangements. TCR breadth was compared between groups using two-sided Wilcoxon rank-sum tests. TCRdb obtained this table from immuneACCESS and retained in-frame rearrangements with V and J assigned. These tables miss some clones; where compared with another copy, unresolved V genes account for less than half of the shortfall, and the remainder is unexplained. That table furnishes V, J and clone size, whereas the DNA furnished D and trimming. For this sample the table gives about 320,000 clones, of which roughly 84% were detected only once. The ten top clones hold 1.9% of the sample.

Relative to germline, V is missing 3 bases and J is missing 5 bases, with 6 bases of the junction outside any gene match. The CDR3 runs 16 residues from the cysteine to the phenylalanine. This entry keeps only the CDR3 DNA: 48 bases, framed from base 1. The germline V gene yields ENHRY for CDR1 and SYGVKD for CDR2. This specimen's treatment or condition label, per the study, means: around 19 received Ad26.COV2.S at low or high dose, single or two shots; about 5 received placebo; per-sample allocation not given. Repertoires of vaccine and placebo recipients were sequenced from samples taken on day 63 after the first injection. Cohort 1b enrolled about two dozen adults aged 18-55 years at a single site in Boston, USA, between 29 July and 7 August 2020. Ad26.COV2.S consisted of a replication-incompetent adenovirus type 26 vector by which a prefusion-stabilized SARS-CoV-2 spike protein from the original Wuhan strain was expressed.

The chain joins TRBV10-3 to TRBJ2-5; 13 bases in the middle match TRBD2. This sequence originates from a person aged 18-65 years who received the Ad26.COV2.S COVID-19 vaccine or a placebo. Here the sequenced sample was peripheral blood, taken in a trial of Ad26.COV2.S vaccine versus placebo. The nucleotide sequence is given as TGTGCCATCAGTGATTCCGGGACTAGCGGGGTGGAGACCCAGTACTTC. It is translated as CAISDSGTSGVETQYF.